Listed below are T cell receptor beta chains from one sample, sequenced in a study of blood T cell repertoires in COVID-19. The protocol was immunoSEQ multiplex PCR, while the TCRdb copy is restricted to in-frame clones and leaves out a portion. The sample contains approximately 240,000 clones, around 80% of which appear only once. The sample consisted of peripheral blood. The receptors originated from a woman between 35 and 50 years old who had recovered from COVID-19. Each CDR3 is given with its conserved first and last residue. Each record gives: D gene, V gene, J gene, clone size, CDR3 DNA, CDR3 protein. A D gene is named only where the DNA matches it firmly. Clone size is given for some rows only: seen once, a few or many times, or a class if the clone is expanded.

D: NA; V: TRBV4-3; J: TRBJ1-5; size: NA; DNA: TGCGCCAGCAGCTATGGCTTAAATCAGCCCCAGCATTTT; CDR3: CASSYGLNQPQHF
D: NA; V: TRBV11-2; J: TRBJ2-7; size: NA; DNA: TGTGCCAGCAGCCCTATAAACAGGGCCCGTCTCCCCTACGAGCAGTACTTC; CDR3: CASSPINRARLPYEQYF
D: NA; V: TRBV3-1/TRBV3-2; J: TRBJ2-3; size: few; DNA: TGTGCCAGCAGCCGATTCAGGGAAGATACGCAGTATTTT; CDR3: CASSRFREDTQYF
D: NA; V: TRBV6-2/TRBV6-3; J: TRBJ1-1; size: few; DNA: TGTGCCAGCAGTTACTCCCGACAGAGTGAAGCTTTCTTT; CDR3: CASSYSRQSEAFF
D: TRBD1; V: TRBV3-1/TRBV3-2; J: TRBJ2-7; size: NA; DNA: TGTGCCAGCAGCCAACCGGACAGGGACCACGAGCAGTACTTC; CDR3: CASSQPDRDHEQYF
D: NA; V: TRBV27; J: TRBJ2-7; size: NA; DNA: TGTGCCAGCAGTTTGAACAGATCCCCTCTAGAGCAGTACTTC; CDR3: CASSLNRSPLEQYF
D: TRBD2; V: TRBV15; J: TRBJ2-1; size: NA; DNA: TGTGCCACCAGCAGGGCTAGCGGGGGGGCCTTATTCGCCACCGGTGAGCAGTTCTTC; CDR3: CATSRASGGALFATGEQFF
D: NA; V: TRBV7-3; J: TRBJ2-3; size: NA; DNA: TGTGCCAGCAGCTGGATAACAGACACAGATACGCAGTATTTT; CDR3: CASSWITDTDTQYF
D: TRBD2; V: TRBV4-2; J: TRBJ2-3; size: few; DNA: TGTGCCAGCAGCCAAGCCGGGACTAGCGGGGGGACAGATACGCAGTATTTT; CDR3: CASSQAGTSGGTDTQYF
D: NA; V: TRBV9; J: TRBJ2-3; size: NA; DNA: TGTGCCACCTCCCCTGCGGAGCGAACAGATACGCAGTATTTT; CDR3: CATSPAERTDTQYF
D: TRBD1; V: TRBV18; J: TRBJ2-1; size: NA; DNA: TGTGCCAGCTCACCATATAGAGCCGGGACAGTATACAATGAGCAGTTCTTC; CDR3: CASSPYRAGTVYNEQFF
D: NA; V: TRBV28; J: TRBJ1-1; size: NA; DNA: TGTGCCAGCAGTAGAGGGGGTATAAACACTGAAGCTTTCTTT; CDR3: CASSRGGINTEAFF
D: NA; V: TRBV11-2; J: TRBJ1-2; size: NA; DNA: TGTGCCAGCAGCTTGGGCACAGGGAACTATGGCTACACCTTC; CDR3: CASSLGTGNYGYTF
D: NA; V: TRBV7-9; J: TRBJ1-2; size: NA; DNA: TGTGCCAGCAGGTTGGGGCAGGGGAACGGCTACACCTTC; CDR3: CASRLGQGNGYTF
D: TRBD1; V: TRBV14; J: TRBJ2-7; size: NA; DNA: TGTGCCAGCAGCCAAGGGACAGGACCCTACGAGCAGTACTTC; CDR3: CASSQGTGPYEQYF
D: NA; V: TRBV27; J: TRBJ1-6; size: NA; DNA: TGTGCCAGCAGTACCCGGCCGGCGGGTAATTCACCCCTCCACTTT; CDR3: CASSTRPAGNSPLHF
D: NA; V: TRBV7-3; J: TRBJ2-1; size: NA; DNA: TGTGCCAGCAGCCCGCGTGGGAGGGGGAATAACAATGAGCAGTTCTTC; CDR3: CASSPRGRGNNNEQFF
D: NA; V: TRBV6-5; J: TRBJ1-1; size: NA; DNA: TGTGCCAGCAGGCCGACTCGAAAGAACACTGAAGCTTTCTTT; CDR3: CASRPTRKNTEAFF